These T cell receptor beta chains were read from a single sample in a study of blood T cell repertoires in COVID-19. Produced via immunoSEQ multiplex PCR; TCRdb's table is partial and in-frame only. Of roughly 60,000 clones listed, 70% to 85% are singletons. The sample comprised peripheral blood. The origin of the receptors is a man in his 60s with acute or convalescent COVID-19. CDR3s leave out the opening cysteine and the closing phenylalanine or tryptophan. A D gene is named only where the DNA matches it firmly.

V	D	CDR3
TRBV7-6	TRBD1	ASSKGQYTEAF
TRBV29-1	TRBD1	SVGGTGGVEDYGYT
TRBV7-3	.	ASSSMPAGLIY
TRBV2	TRBD1	ASTRDRGPEEQF
TRBV27	.	ASTLGGRDTEAF
TRBV4-2	TRBD1	ASSQEAGGSRNEQY
TRBV18	.	ASSRRDMSDEQF
TRBV2	.	ASLRDSGNTIY
TRBV5-1	.	ASSLASLSGQETQY
TRBV18	TRBD2	ASSERLATTGELF
TRBV29-1	.	SVDEGLDGYT
TRBV2	TRBD1	ASETGGNYEQY
TRBV5-1	.	ASSSQWERSGGYT
TRBV27	.	ASAFFTGSIGELF
TRBV5-1	TRBD2	ASSLAGTGGGAKTQY